A single sample is the source of the 27 T cell receptor beta chains below, sequenced in a study of STAT3 mutations in large granular lymphocyte leukemia. These receptors have no identified antigens. Study-level points and caveats: Every T-LGLL patient had at least one immunodominant TCRbeta clonotype.

The protocol was immunoSEQ multiplex PCR, while the TCRdb copy is restricted to in-frame clones and leaves out a portion. The sample lists about 40,000 clones; nearly 90% were seen once. Specimen: PBMCs. All receptors derive from a human donor with T large granular lymphocyte leukemia. Some clones in this sample may be carry-over from other donors' samples.

About this clone: This specimen includes other DNA sequences encoding the same CDR3. This sequence joins TRBV11-2 and TRBJ2-5, with 7 bases identical to TRBD1. The length of the CDR3 is 13 residues. Germline V gene sequence: CDR1 SGHAT, CDR2 FQNNGV. Trimming took 1 base from V and 5 from J; bases not matched to a gene: 1. The CDR3, as DNA: TGTGCCAGCAGCTTAGGACAGGGTGAGACCCAGTACTTC. It encodes CASSLGQGETQYF.

The genes are TRBV7-9 and TRBJ1-1, with D possibly being TRBD1 (5 bases). Trimming took 4 bases from V and 8 from J, leaving 14 bases between them. Germline CDR1 SEHNR, CDR2 FQNEAQ (reference sequence). The length of the CDR3 is 13 residues. The DNA for the CDR3 is TGTGCCAGCAGCTCGTTAGGGACCGAGGAAGCTTTCTTT. It encodes CASSSLGTEEAFF.

The genes are TRBV19 and TRBJ1-5; D is unresolved. Trimming pared 3 bases from V and 1 base from J, leaving 4 bases between. Germline CDR1 reads LNHDA; CDR2 reads SQIVND (reference sequence). CDR3 length equals 13 residues. The CDR3 is CASSIASNQPQHF. The CDR3 DNA is TGTGCCAGTAGTATCGCGAGCAATCAGCCCCAGCATTTT.

The CDR3 bases are TGTGCCAGCAGTCCTGCGGGGGATACGCAGTATTTT. Its translation: CASSPAGDTQYF. The V and J genes are TRBV6-6 and TRBJ2-3; D is possibly TRBD2 (6 bases). The germline V gene has CDR1 MNHNY and CDR2 SVGAGI (reference sequence). V was pared by 5 bases and J by 6 bases, with 9 bases between. The CDR3 extends over 12 amino acids.

The CDR3 DNA sequence: TGTGCCAGCAGTTACAGGACAGGGGTTTCTTCACCCCTCCACTTT. It codes for CASSYRTGVSSPLHF. The chain is built from TRBV6-5 and TRBJ1-6, with 9 bases that match TRBD1. Germline V gives CDR1 MNHEY, CDR2 SVGAGI. The CDR3 is 15 residues long. V lost 2 bases, J lost 9 bases, and 5 bases stayed unmatched.

The J gene is TRBJ2-5, the V gene TRBV5-4; D ambiguous. CDR1 SGHNT and CDR2 YYREEE come from the germline V gene (reference sequence). The CDR3 consists of 14 residues. V was shortened by 5 bases and J by 0 bases, with 11 bases between the two germline ends. This chain's CDR3 is CASRFDTYQETQYF. Written as DNA, the CDR3 is TGTGCCAGCAGATTTGACACCTACCAAGAGACCCAGTACTTC.

The CDR3 reads CASSISGPLYNEQFF. CDR3 coding DNA: TGTGCCAGTAGTATTTCAGGGCCTCTTTACAATGAGCAGTTCTTC. This chain uses TRBV19 with TRBJ2-1, with a weak D call TRBD1 (5 bases). V dropped 3 bases and J dropped 4 bases, with 13 bases sitting between them. The CDR3 covers 15 residues. CDR1 LNHDA and CDR2 SQIVND come from the germline V gene (reference sequence).

As regards this clone: One end of the junction does not line up with germline, which may come from a read error. The genes are TRBV18 and TRBJ2-4, with D perhaps matching TRBD2 (5 bases). Germline V lookup: CDR1 KGHSH, CDR2 LQKENI. The CDR3 spans 17 residues. CDR3 loop: CASSPTGIRGSKNTQYF. The CDR3 DNA sequence: TGTGCCAGCTCACCGACGGGGATCCGAGGTTCCAAAAACACTCAGTACTTC.

The chain is built from TRBV30 and TRBJ2-3; D remains unclear. CDR3 size: 13 residues. Germline values: CDR1 GTSNPN, CDR2 SVGIG (reference sequence). V was trimmed by 4 bases and J by 0 bases, leaving 8 bases between them. The CDR3 is CAWKGLSTDTQYF. In nucleotides, the CDR3 is TGTGCCTGGAAGGGCCTTAGCACAGATACGCAGTATTTT.

The chain is built from TRBV6-5 and TRBJ1-2; no clear D gene. This CDR3 is built from 14 residues. Deletions cut 6 bases from V and 4 bases from J, with 15 bases between. Germline V CDR1 and CDR2: MNHEY, SVGAGI. The CDR3 DNA sequence: TGTGCCAGCAGGCCCGAGGCGTCTCGCTATGGCTACACCTTC. Protein product: CASRPEASRYGYTF.

This chain links TRBV6-1 with TRBJ2-3; D unresolved. V lost 4 bases and J 0 bases, leaving 8 bases between the germline ends. The CDR3 loop spans 14 amino acids. In germline, CDR1 is MNHNS, CDR2 SASEGT. The CDR3 loop reads CASSASPSTDTQYF. The CDR3 DNA reads TGTGCCAGCAGTGCGTCCCCCAGCACAGATACGCAGTATTTT.

The chain has TRBV28 and TRBJ1-2; tentative D call: TRBD1 (6 bases). The CDR3 is 16 residues long. The germline V gene has CDR1 MDHEN and CDR2 SYDVKM. The V end lost 3 bases, the J end lost 4 bases, and 18 bases lay between the germline ends. CDR3 sequence (DNA): TGTGCCAGCAGTTTGGGGGCAGGACCTCGGAGCTATGGCTACACCTTC. It is translated as CASSLGAGPRSYGYTF.

This chain joins TRBV5-4 and TRBJ1-6, with unresolved D. Trimming stripped 2 bases from V and 0 bases from J, with 12 bases between. Germline V lookup: CDR1 SGHNT, CDR2 YYREEE (reference sequence). CDR3 size: 17 residues. Written as DNA, the CDR3 is TGTGCCAGCAGCTTCCGCGGCAGAAGCTCCTATAATTCACCCCTCCACTTT. Translated: CASSFRGRSSYNSPLHF.

The chain is built from TRBV7-9 and TRBJ1-1; no clear D. The CDR3 is 13 amino acids. The germline V gene has CDR1 SEHNR and CDR2 FQNEAQ (reference sequence). V dropped 3 bases and J dropped 4 bases, with 9 bases sitting between them. Here the CDR3 DNA reads TGTGCCAGCAGCTTTGGTTTATTCACTGAAGCTTTCTTT. The encoded protein is CASSFGLFTEAFF.

The chain is built from TRBV5-1 and TRBJ2-5, with 8 bases that match TRBD2. V trimming: 1 base; J trimming: 1 base; junction bases outside the gene matches: 6. CDR3 size: 16 residues. Germline loops: CDR1 SGHRS, CDR2 YFSETQ. CDR3 loop: CASSLFAGGSQETQYF. In DNA, the CDR3 is TGCGCCAGCAGCTTGTTCGCGGGGGGCTCCCAAGAGACCCAGTACTTC.

The chain recombines TRBV28 with TRBJ1-5; 7 positions match TRBD1. Per germline, CDR1 MDHEN and CDR2 SYDVKM. The CDR3 is made up of 16 amino acids. V lost 5 bases, J lost 6 bases, and 13 bases stayed unmatched. CDR3 coding DNA: TGTGCCAGCAGTAAACGACAGGGTGAGGGCCCTCAGCCCCAGCATTTT. Its protein product is CASSKRQGEGPQPQHF.

This chain connects TRBV19 to TRBJ1-3; 7 positions match TRBD1. CDR1 LNHDA and CDR2 SQIVND come from the germline V gene (reference sequence). This CDR3 is built from 14 residues. The V segment lost 6 bases and the J segment 1 base; nucleotides outside the gene matches: 3. The CDR3 nucleotides read TGTGCCAGTAGGCCAGGGGGATCTGGAAACACCATATATTTT. This gives the protein CASRPGGSGNTIYF.

The chain recombines TRBV18 with TRBJ2-3, with D perhaps TRBD2 (5 bases). From germline, CDR1 is KGHSH and CDR2 LQKENI. Trimming took 6 bases from V and 3 from J, leaving 10 bases between them. This CDR3 region has 13 residues. The CDR3 nucleotides are TGTGCCAGCTCCCGCACTAGGACAGATACGCAGTATTTT. Translating gives CASSRTRTDTQYF.

The chain combines TRBV5-4 with TRBJ1-2, with 8 bases that match TRBD1. The CDR3 totals 15 residues. Looked up from germline, CDR1 is SGHNT and CDR2 is YYREEE (reference sequence). V dropped 4 bases and J dropped 4; count of bases not matched to a gene: 9. As DNA, the CDR3 is TGTGCCAGCAGCCTGACTACCGGGACAGGCTATGGCTACACCTTC. It encodes CASSLTTGTGYGYTF.

The genes are TRBV11-2 and TRBJ2-1, with D unresolved. In germline, CDR1 is SGHAT, CDR2 FQNNGV. CDR3 length: 12 residues. Trimming removed 5 bases from V and 4 bases from J, with 6 bases in between. The CDR3: CASSPRYNEQFF. The CDR3 nucleotides read TGTGCCAGCAGCCCACGGTACAATGAGCAGTTCTTC.

The chain combines TRBV6-6 with TRBJ2-7; 14 bases match TRBD2. This CDR3 has 15 amino acids. V dropped 5 bases and J dropped 2; count of bases not matched to a gene: 2. Per germline, CDR1 MNHNY and CDR2 SVGAGI (reference sequence). CDR3: CASSRLAGGTYEQYV. DNA of the CDR3: TGTGCCAGCAGTCGACTAGCGGGGGGGACCTACGAGCAGTACGTC.

The rearrangement links TRBV6-6 to TRBJ1-1; D is possibly TRBD1 (5 bases). The CDR3 sequence is 16 residues long. Germline V gives CDR1 MNHNY, CDR2 SVGAGI (reference sequence). V was trimmed by 2 bases and J by 0 bases, leaving 13 bases between them. CDR3 sequence reads: CASSYATDFMNTEAFF. DNA for the CDR3: TGTGCCAGCAGTTACGCGACAGACTTTATGAACACTGAAGCTTTCTTT.

The chain employs TRBV29-1 and TRBJ2-2, with 7 bases that match TRBD2. Trimming at V came to 7 bases and at J to 1 base, leaving 3 bases not matched to a gene. CDR3 length: 13 residues. CDR1 and CDR2 (germline): SQVTM, ANQGSEA. In DNA, the CDR3 is TGCAGCGCTGAGCGGGGGAACACCGGGGAGCTGTTTTTT. Its translation: CSAERGNTGELFF.

The genes are TRBV5-6 and TRBJ2-1; possibly TRBD2 for D (6 bases). Per the germline V gene, CDR1 is SGHDT and CDR2 is YYEEEE. V was trimmed by 3 bases and J by 4 bases, leaving 11 bases between them. This CDR3 contains 14 residues. CDR3 DNA sequence: TGTGCCAGCAGCTCTTCCGGGAGATACAATGAGCAGTTCTTC. Amino acid sequence: CASSSSGRYNEQFF.

V usage is TRBV10-3 and J usage is TRBJ2-2; D may correspond to TRBD1 or TRBD2 (5 bases each). Germline V gene data show CDR1 as ENHRY and CDR2 as SYGVKD. The CDR3 spans 15 residues. Trimming shortened V by 6 bases and J by 8 bases, and 19 bases separated the two germline ends. DNA for the CDR3: TGTGCCATCAGATGGGACCCCCCGGCAGGGGGGGAGCTGTTTTTT. This translates into CAIRWDPPAGGELFF.

This chain connects TRBV10-2 to TRBJ1-2; 12 positions agree with TRBD1. The J segment lost 7 bases and the V segment lost 2 bases, leaving 8 bases of the junction unmatched. Looked up from germline, CDR1 is WSHSY and CDR2 is SAAADI. This CDR3 has 16 residues. The CDR3 reads CASSEAQGQGAAGYTF. The CDR3 DNA follows: TGCGCCAGCAGTGAGGCGCAGGGACAGGGGGCGGCTGGCTACACCTTC.

This clone appeared a few times. This sequence joins TRBV6-5 and TRBJ2-5, with D perhaps matching TRBD2 (6 bases). Trimming cost V 2 bases and J 5 bases, with 6 bases left between them. Germline loops: CDR1 MNHEY, CDR2 SVGAGI. The CDR3 consists of 12 residues. The CDR3, as DNA: TGTGCCAGCAGTTACGCGGGGGAGACCCAGTACTTC. Its protein product is CASSYAGETQYF.